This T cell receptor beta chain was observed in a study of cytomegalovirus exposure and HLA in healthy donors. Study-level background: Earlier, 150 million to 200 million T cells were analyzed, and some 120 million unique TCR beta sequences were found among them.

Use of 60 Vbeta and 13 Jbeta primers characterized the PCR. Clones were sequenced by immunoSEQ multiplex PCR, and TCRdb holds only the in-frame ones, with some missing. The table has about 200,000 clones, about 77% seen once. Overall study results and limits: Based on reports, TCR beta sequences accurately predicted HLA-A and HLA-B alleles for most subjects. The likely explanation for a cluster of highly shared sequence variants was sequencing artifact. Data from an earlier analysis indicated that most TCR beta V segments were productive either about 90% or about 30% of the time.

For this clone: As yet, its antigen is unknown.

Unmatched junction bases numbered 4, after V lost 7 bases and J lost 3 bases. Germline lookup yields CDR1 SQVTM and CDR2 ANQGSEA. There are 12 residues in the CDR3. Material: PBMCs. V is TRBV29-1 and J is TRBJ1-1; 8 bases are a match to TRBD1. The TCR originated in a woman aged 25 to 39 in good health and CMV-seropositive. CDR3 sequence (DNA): TGCAGCGCCGGACAGGGTGACACTGAAGCTTTCTTT. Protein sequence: CSAGQGDTEAFF.